This T cell receptor (beta chain) was sequenced in a study of T cell repertoires in cytomegalovirus infection. Study background: Recently identified HLA-C-restricted CMV epitopes were among the peptides used. Public TCR beta signatures indicated both CMV infection and matching HLA type.

The CDR3 consists of 13 residues. V was pared by 2 bases and J by 10 bases, with 14 bases between. With respect to this clonotype: What it binds is unknown. This may arise from a read error, as a much more abundant clone is one base away.

One entry per CDR3 protein, called by TCRdb with MiXCR from the reads. The table has about 69,000 distinct CDR3 sequences, about 29% seen once. The sequence was obtained from a human donor in good health (CMV status not recorded). Some clones in this sample may be carry-over from other donors' samples. The chain uses TRBV12-3 or TRBV12-4 and TRBJ1-2; no clear D gene. The sample in question was CD8+ T cells from cultured PBMCs, obtained from culture after CMV antigen stimulation. The CDR3 DNA follows: TGTGCCAGCAGTTTAAAGGGAATCGCCGACTACACCTTC. Translation gives CASSLKGIADYTF.